This record looks at one TCR beta chain sequence and its context. The target of this receptor is not known. Base qualities were left out, and no much larger clone turns up one base away. The record originates from a study of graft-versus-host responses after intestinal transplantation (dated by TCRdb to about 2021). About the study as a whole: Multivisceral, liver-intestinal, or isolated intestinal transplants were received by the recipients. Every recipient was given anti-thymocyte globulin induction, followed by approximately three years of maintenance tacrolimus and steroids. Graft-versus-host and host-versus-graft alloreactive T cell clones were tracked in the graft, circulation and bone marrow after intestinal transplantation using bulk TCR-beta CDR3 sequencing. To identify alloreactive clones, pre-transplant mixed lymphocyte reaction products were sequenced and compared with unstimulated pre-transplant donor and recipient T cells. Of the 20 to 25 intestinal transplant recipients enrolled in the cohort, one of whom was a retransplant, a few patients without pretransplant specimens were excluded. Donor T cell macrochimerism was defined as a peak of at least 4% donor T cells among recipient peripheral blood mononuclear cells. Instead of going to the commercial service, samples from a few later patients were sequenced in-house on an Illumina MiSeq and processed with MiXCR.

Spanning cysteine to phenylalanine, the CDR3 consists of 13 amino acids. The CDR3 DNA has 39 bases and is translated from base 1. The junction shows trimming of 6 bases on V and 6 bases on J, and the gene matches do not reach 6 bases of it. CDR1 and CDR2 are drawn from the germline V gene (reference sequence): MNHEY, SMNVEV. In light of the paper, this sample's time point label describes: cells obtained before transplantation from donor or recipient. CD3+CD4+ and CD3+CD8+ populations were FACS-sorted from unstimulated pre-transplant donor and recipient cells taken from spleen or lymph nodes. The study at large found these results: GvH clones turned up in recipient bone marrow, with some appearing earlier in ileal mucosa or blood, a pattern consistent with an intestinal mucosal origin. Early after transplant, peak levels of circulating GvH clones were associated with declines in HvG clones. High GvH to HvG T cell clonal ratios were observed in the allografts of patients with donor T cell macrochimerism. Conclusions were limited by the relatively low number and heterogeneity of intestinal transplant patients.

Receptors were amplified or captured by the immunoSEQ multiplex PCR assay. For most patients, genomic DNA was isolated with the Qiagen DNeasy Blood and Tissue Kit and shipped frozen to Adaptive Biotechnologies for TCR sequencing. For most patients, high-throughput TCR-beta CDR3 sequencing of genomic DNA was performed by Adaptive Biotechnologies. Regarding the original processing steps: TCR sequencing data for some 17 patients were retrieved from Adaptive's ImmunoSEQ software; a few other patients were processed with MiXCR and VDJtools. CD4 versus CD8 sorting errors were corrected by removing sequences found in both subsets at a frequency ratio below 5:1. CDR3 nucleotide sequences shared between donor and recipient were removed because the origin of such sequences could not be assigned. To count as alloreactive, a clone needed at least 2-fold expansion over unstimulated cells and a minimum CFSE-low frequency of 0.002% (template counts) or 0.001% (read counts). Clones detected in sequenced pre-transplant spleen, lymph node, or MLR CFSE-low populations of the donor or recipient were defined as mappable. The cumulative frequency of alloreactive clones was calculated as a percentage of all sequences, weighted by copy number. TCRdb stores this immuneACCESS table with in-frame sequences only. Part of the clones is absent; in the studies checked, under half of the shortfall reflects unresolved V genes, and no reason is known for the rest. V, J and clone size reflect that table, while D and trimming were determined from the DNA. This sample has more than 75,000 clones in its table, and roughly 90% of those were observed once. The ten largest make up 0.35% of the sample.

Sequenced material: unstimulated CD4+ T cells sorted from spleen or lymph node cells, taken before transplant. The clonotype comes from a human donor who was the organ donor for an intestinal transplant. The sequence joins TRBV27 to TRBJ1-2, with 8 middle bases fitting TRBD1. The nucleotides read TGTGCCAGCAGCCAGACAGGGGAACATGGCTACACCTTC. This yields the protein CASSQTGEHGYTF.